This T cell receptor beta chain was retrieved from a study of T cells in Graves' hyperthyroidism and ophthalmopathy. Germline CDR1 is SNHLY and CDR2 is FYNNEI. V lost 4 bases, J lost 0 bases, and 13 bases lay in between. This CDR3 contains 16 residues. Whole-study findings and limits: Ophthalmopathy stood apart from stable hyperthyroidism in a 13 V-J model.

PBMCs were collected from an approximately 9.3 ml volume of fresh peripheral blood. This clonotype was observed a handful of times. Its antigen is currently unknown. Researchers amplified the TCR beta CDR3 regions from RNA transcripts. First-round RT-PCR targeting the TCR CDR3 was performed with the HTBI primer set. TCRdb analysed the multiplex PCR reads with MiXCR anew, one entry per CDR3 protein. The repertoire holds around 210,000 distinct CDR3 sequences, with about a sixth as singletons. This receptor was obtained from a woman aged 50 to 60 with Graves' hyperthyroidism. The chain joins TRBV2 to TRBJ1-3, with TRBD1 as a possible D gene (5 bases). Sequenced material: blood. CDR3 DNA: TGTGCCAGCAGTGGGGACGGAGGACGCTCTGGAAACACCATATATTTT. It is translated as CASSGDGGRSGNTIYF.